A single sample gave rise to the 21 T cell receptor beta chains below, sequenced in a study of T cell responses to AZD1222 COVID-19 vaccine (dated by TCRdb to the early 2020s). The time point label, read with the paper, signifies: about 28 days (+/-7) after the second vaccine dose. Receptor amplification or capture employed the immunoSEQ multiplex PCR assay. In its TCRdb copy, this immuneACCESS table keeps in-frame sequences only and misses some clones. Where compared with another copy, unresolved V genes explain less than half of these, and the others have no known cause. The sample table shows nearly 110,000 clones, and around nine tenths are seen once. Around 6.6% of the sample comes from the top ten. The source was peripheral blood, collected 28 days after the second AZD1222 dose. The receptors were gathered from an adult who received the AZD1222 COVID-19 vaccine.

The chain carries TRBV5-6 and TRBJ2-7; TRBD2 agrees at 8 bases. The ends lost 5 bases at V and 2 bases at J; junction bases unmatched: 12. The CDR3 runs to 16 residues. Germline V gene sequence: CDR1 SGHDT, CDR2 YYEEEE. This CDR3 reads CASSSPSGGLTYEQYF. The DNA of the CDR3 is TGTGCCAGCAGTTCTCCGAGCGGGGGTCTTACCTACGAGCAGTACTTC.

The rearrangement uses TRBV30 and TRBJ2-7; no definite D call. V was cut by 0 bases and J by 2 bases, with 8 bases left in between. CDR1 GTSNPN and CDR2 SVGIG come from the germline V gene (reference sequence). The CDR3 loop spans 13 amino acids. The CDR3, as DNA: TGTGCCTGGAGTGTCGGTAGGGCCTACGAGCAGTACTTC. Its protein product is CAWSVGRAYEQYF.

V and J are TRBV7-2 and TRBJ2-1; the match to TRBD2 covers 7 bases. Trimming at V came to 3 bases and at J to 10 bases, leaving 12 bases not matched to a gene. The length of the CDR3 is 15 residues. Per germline, CDR1 SGHTA and CDR2 FQGNSA. The CDR3 reads CASSFETGGPGEQFF. Here the CDR3 DNA reads TGTGCCAGCAGCTTCGAGACGGGAGGCCCTGGGGAGCAGTTCTTC.

This chain uses TRBV13 with TRBJ2-5, with 10 positions matching TRBD2. Germline assignment: CDR1 PRHDT and CDR2 FYEKMQ (reference sequence). Losses at the gene ends were 0 bases for V and 5 bases for J; bases not matched to a gene: 6. CDR3 size: 16 residues. CDR3 bases: TGTGCCAGCAGCTTAGGCCTTAGCGGGAGGAACGAGACCCAGTACTTC. Protein: CASSLGLSGRNETQYF.

This chain connects TRBV12-3 or TRBV12-4 to TRBJ1-1; D is unclear. The germline V and J ends were trimmed by 1 base and 6 bases, with 3 bases remaining between them. The CDR3 extends over 11 amino acids. The CDR3: CASSLGPEAFF. In DNA, the CDR3 is TGTGCCAGCAGTTTAGGCCCTGAAGCTTTCTTT.

The V gene is TRBV15, the J gene TRBJ1-1; unclear D gene. Germline-derived CDR1 and CDR2 are LNHNV and YYDKDF (reference sequence). The CDR3 has 12 residues. Trimming left V 0 bases short and J 12 bases short, with 11 bases between. CDR3 DNA: TGTGCCACCAGCAGAGATAGGAGGGAGACTTTCTTT. It is translated as CATSRDRRETFF.

The CDR3 DNA follows: TGTGCCAGCATCCCGGTCGGTCTGGGCTACGAGCAGTACTTC. Amino acids: CASIPVGLGYEQYF. This sequence joins TRBV2 and TRBJ2-7; D ambiguous. Between the trimmed V and J ends, which lost 7 bases and 3 bases, there was a span of 16 bases. The CDR3 totals 14 residues. Germline values: CDR1 SNHLY, CDR2 FYNNEI.

The V gene is TRBV7-2, the J gene TRBJ1-3; the D gene is possibly TRBD1 (6 bases). CDR1 is SGHTA and CDR2 is FQGNSA in the germline V gene. This CDR3 has 15 residues. V shed 1 base and J shed 4 bases, with 11 bases lying between them. The chain's CDR3 is CASSLDGTKGNTIYF. CDR3 nucleotides: TGTGCCAGCAGCTTAGACGGGACAAAAGGAAACACCATATATTTT.

The chain employs TRBV5-1 and TRBJ2-1, with 9 bases fitting TRBD1. Germline CDR1 SGHRS, CDR2 YFSETQ. The CDR3 is 15 residues long. J lost 2 bases, V lost 3 bases, and 3 bases had no gene match. For the CDR3, the DNA is TGCGCCAGCAGCTCCAGACAGGGGGCCTACAATGAGCAGTTCTTC. Amino acid sequence: CASSSRQGAYNEQFF.

V is TRBV9 and J is TRBJ2-7; a possible D gene is TRBD2 (5 bases). Looked up from germline, CDR1 is SGDLS and CDR2 is YYNGEE. This CDR3 is built from 14 residues. V was pared by 0 bases and J by 6 bases, with 13 bases between. The CDR3, as DNA: TGTGCCAGCAGCGTAGGTGCGGGCTACGTCGAGCAGTACTTC. Translation gives CASSVGAGYVEQYF.

The table lists this clone with a count of one. The chain recombines TRBV14 with TRBJ1-4; no clear D. Trimming removed 5 bases at V and 10 bases at J, with 17 bases between. The V gene's germline CDR1 is SGHDN and CDR2 FVKESK. The CDR3 length is 14 residues. The CDR3 sequence: CASSDPDSYGKLFF. DNA of the CDR3: TGTGCCAGCAGCGACCCCGACTCCTACGGAAAACTGTTTTTT.

The rearrangement joins TRBV10-3 to TRBJ1-3, with 7 bases identical to TRBD1. This CDR3 is built from 15 residues. V was clipped by 2 bases and J by 4 bases; unmatched bases: 5. The germline V gene encodes CDR1 ENHRY and CDR2 SYGVKD. CDR3: CAISEDRVNGNTIYF. The DNA for the CDR3 is TGTGCCATCAGTGAGGACAGGGTGAACGGAAACACCATATATTTT.

The V and J genes are TRBV6-5 and TRBJ2-1, with D unresolved. Germline CDR1 MNHEY, CDR2 SVGAGI. The CDR3 extends over 14 amino acids. Trimming removed 6 bases from V and 0 bases from J, with 9 bases in between. Here the CDR3 DNA reads TGTGCCAGCAGCCAACCAAGCTCCTACAATGAGCAGTTCTTC. Amino acids: CASSQPSSYNEQFF.

This chain connects TRBV7-9 to TRBJ2-2; TRBD1 matches at 10 bases. The CDR3 sequence is 16 residues long. The V and J ends lost 2 bases and 3 bases, in that order; junction bases with no gene match: 3. Per germline, CDR1 SEHNR and CDR2 FQNEAQ (reference sequence). Here the CDR3 reads CASSLRDRGDTGELFF. The CDR3 DNA sequence: TGTGCCAGCAGCTTAAGGGACAGGGGCGACACCGGGGAGCTGTTTTTT.

This sequence joins TRBV2 and TRBJ2-1; TRBD2 is a possible D gene (6 bases). This CDR3 spans 15 amino acids. V lost 5 bases and J lost 5, with 16 bases in between. The germline V gene encodes CDR1 SNHLY and CDR2 FYNNEI. The CDR3 DNA is TGTGCCAGCAGTAACCCTAGCGCGCCTAACAATGAGCAGTTCTTC. Amino acids: CASSNPSAPNNEQFF.

V gene TRBV29-1 combines with J gene TRBJ1-1; D is undetermined. Trimming removed 5 bases from V and 3 bases from J, with 7 bases in between. Germline V gene sequence: CDR1 SQVTM, CDR2 ANQGSEA. The CDR3 spans 11 residues. CDR3 bases: TGCAGCGTTATTAGGGACACTGAAGCTTTCTTT. Protein: CSVIRDTEAFF.

The chain couples TRBV28 to TRBJ2-7; 7 bases are shared with TRBD1. Germline V gene lookup returns CDR1 MDHEN and CDR2 SYDVKM. V trimming: 3 bases; J trimming: 5 bases; junction bases outside the gene matches: 7. The CDR3 sequence is 14 residues long. The CDR3 reads CASSFAGGRDEQYF. CDR3 nucleotide sequence: TGTGCCAGCAGTTTTGCAGGGGGAAGGGACGAGCAGTACTTC.

V and J are TRBV14 and TRBJ2-7; tentatively, D is TRBD1 or TRBD2 (6 bases each). CDR3 size: 14 residues. The germline CDR1 and CDR2 sequences are SGHDN and FVKESK. Trimming cost V 0 bases and J 6 bases, with 12 bases left between them. The CDR3 DNA follows: TGTGCCAGCAGCCAAGATCTAGGGGGGCGCGAGCAGTACTTC. Its protein is CASSQDLGGREQYF.

The rearrangement joins TRBV5-4 to TRBJ1-1; D is unresolved. The CDR3 spans 15 residues. Trimming took off 3 bases at V and 1 base at J, with 13 bases between the two ends. The germline V gene encodes CDR1 SGHNT and CDR2 YYREEE (reference sequence). CDR3 residues: CASSSAREGNTEAFF. CDR3 nucleotides: TGTGCCAGCAGCTCGGCACGGGAGGGGAACACTGAAGCTTTCTTT.

This chain uses TRBV10-1 with TRBJ1-5; possibly TRBD1 for D (5 bases). The CDR3 sequence is 16 residues long. Germline V gene sequence: CDR1 WNHNN, CDR2 SYGVQD (reference sequence). Trimming shortened V by 7 bases and J by 2 bases, and 18 bases separated the two germline ends. CDR3 residues: CASTWRGLAGNQPQHF. DNA for the CDR3: TGCGCCAGCACATGGCGGGGACTCGCGGGCAATCAGCCCCAGCATTTT.

The chain uses TRBV28 and TRBJ2-5; 8 bases fit TRBD1. V dropped 5 bases and J dropped 5; count of bases not matched to a gene: 10. The CDR3 totals 15 residues. Germline V gene data show CDR1 as MDHEN and CDR2 as SYDVKM. CDR3 DNA: TGTGCCAGCAGTCGCCCTGACAGGGGTGGTGAGACCCAGTACTTC. The encoded protein is CASSRPDRGGETQYF.